The TCR beta chain described here comes from a study of blood T cell repertoires in COVID-19. At the level of the study: Material from acute and convalescent COVID-19 was sourced from the United States, Italy and Spain. T cells, B-cell-depleted T cells, or PBMCs provided the cDNA or gDNA that served as material.

Original processing notes: Reference gene primer amplification gave estimated nucleated cell counts. Method: immunoSEQ multiplex PCR; TCRdb's copy keeps in-frame clones and lacks some. The D gene and trimming were derived from the DNA, and the V and J assignments and clone size from that table. The sample consists of roughly 48,000 clones, roughly 89% of them appearing once. This CDR3 has 15 residues. The trim removed 1 base at V and 13 bases at J, leaving 10 bases unmatched. Germline values: CDR1 LGHNA, CDR2 YNFKEQ. Sequencing was performed on peripheral blood. V gene TRBV4-2 combines with J gene TRBJ2-2; 9 bases match TRBD1. This receptor was identified in a woman older than 75 with acute or convalescent COVID-19. The CDR3 DNA follows: TGTGCCAGCAGCCAAGCTATTGTGGGACAGGGACGGCTGTTTTTT. It yields the protein CASSQAIVGQGRLFF.